The 12 T cell receptor beta chains below all came from one sample that was sequenced in a study of low-dose radiotherapy and immunotherapy resistance in tumors. Time point: before trial treatment. TRAV- and TRBV-specific primers, spanning alpha and beta chains, primed first-strand cDNA. The authors amplified TCRs for about 20 PCR cycles with a constant-region primer and a V-primer adapter. Via MiXCR, TCRdb re-called the reads, giving one row per CDR3 protein. The sample yields under 70,000 distinct CDR3 sequences, under 30% seen once. The sequences come from PBMCs, collected before treatment. These receptors were taken from a male donor with prostate cancer.

In this sample, this clonotype turned up many times. This chain connects TRBV29-1 to TRBJ2-7, with 8 bases aligning to TRBD2. The germline gives CDR1 SQVTM, CDR2 ANQGSEA. The trim removed 6 bases at V and 7 bases at J, leaving 14 bases unmatched. There are 14 residues in the CDR3. In DNA, the CDR3 is TGCAGCGTCGTAAGTGGGGGTCCGGGAGGGGAGCAGTACTTC. This gives the protein CSVVSGGPGGEQYF.

This clonotype was seen at least ten times. V gene TRBV12-3 or TRBV12-4 combines with J gene TRBJ2-3, with TRBD2 matching over 10 bases. The CDR3 loop spans 17 amino acids. J was trimmed by 3 bases and V by 6 bases; bases with no gene match: 12. The CDR3: CASSPLILAGQTDTQYF. DNA of the CDR3: TGTGCCAGCAGCCCTCTTATACTAGCGGGGCAAACAGATACGCAGTATTTT.

This clonotype was detected many times. The V and J genes are TRBV29-1 and TRBJ1-2; tentatively, D is TRBD1 (6 bases). V was cut by 7 bases and J by 6 bases, with 15 bases left in between. Germline-derived CDR1 and CDR2 are SQVTM and ANQGSEA. The CDR3 sequence is 12 residues long. The CDR3: CSAEGGGDGYTF. CDR3 nucleotide sequence: TGCAGCGCCGAGGGGGGGGGGGATGGCTACACCTTC. The entire variable domain, with the rest obtained from reference TRBV29-1 and TRBJ1-2, is as follows: SAVISQKPSRDICQRGTSLTIQCQVDSQVTMMFWYRQQPGQSLTLIATANQGSEATYESGFVIDKFPISRPNLTFSTLTVSNMSPEDSSIYLCSAEGGGDGYTFGSGTRLTVV.

This clonotype was counted ten times or more. This chain links TRBV20-1 with TRBJ2-3; tentatively, D is TRBD1 (5 bases). The CDR3 has 15 amino acids. V lost 0 bases, J lost 4 bases, and 14 bases lay in between. Looked up from germline, CDR1 is DFQATT and CDR2 is SNEGSKA (reference sequence). The DNA for the CDR3 is TGCAGTGCTAGAGATCGAGCGCCAGGGCCAGATACGCAGTATTTT. The encoded protein is CSARDRAPGPDTQYF.

This clonotype was counted a few times. V is TRBV6-2 or TRBV6-3 and J is TRBJ1-5, with 7 bases that match TRBD1. Germline lookup yields CDR1 MNHEY and CDR2 SVGEGT. The CDR3 runs 17 residues. The ends lost 6 bases at V and 2 bases at J; junction bases unmatched: 13. CDR3: CASSPLGQARGNQPQHF. CDR3 DNA sequence: TGTGCCAGCAGCCCCCTCGGACAGGCGCGCGGCAATCAGCCCCAGCATTTT.

In its sample, this clonotype was seen many times. The chain uses TRBV19 and TRBJ2-1; D gene uncertain. CDR3 size: 15 residues. V dropped 6 bases and J dropped 0 bases, with 12 bases sitting between them. From germline, CDR1 is LNHDA and CDR2 SQIVND (reference sequence). The chain's CDR3 is CASRHDRSSYNEQFF. In nucleotides, the CDR3 is TGTGCCAGTAGACACGACCGAAGCTCCTACAATGAGCAGTTCTTC.

This clonotype was picked up many times. The chain uses TRBV5-4 and TRBJ2-3; D gene ambiguous. The CDR3 loop spans 15 amino acids. Germline CDR1 SGHNT, CDR2 YYREEE (reference sequence). Trimming took off 0 bases at V and 1 base at J, with 9 bases between the two ends. CDR3 nucleotides: TGTGCCAGCAGCTTGGAATCGACTCGCACAGATACGCAGTATTTT. This encodes CASSLESTRTDTQYF. The full variable domain, in which reference TRBV5-4 and TRBJ2-3 provide the parts outside the CDR3, is ETGVTQSPTHLIKTRGQQVTLRCSSQSGHNTVSWYQQALGQGPQFIFQYYREEENGRGNFPPRFSGLQFPNYSSELNVNALELDDSALYLCASSLESTRTDTQYFGPGTRLTVL.

This clonotype was observed a few times. The CDR3 DNA reads as TGTGCCAGCAGTTTAGCCCCACAGGCCCACGAGCAGTACTTC. This sequence encodes CASSLAPQAHEQYF. The chain employs TRBV12-3 or TRBV12-4 and TRBJ2-7; maybe TRBD1 (5 bases). V was shortened by 0 bases and J by 5 bases, with 11 bases between the two germline ends. CDR3 length equals 14 residues.

This clonotype was detected many times. The V call is TRBV25-1, the J call TRBJ2-2; 11 positions match TRBD1. The CDR3 has 16 amino acids. The J segment lost 4 bases and the V segment lost 5 bases, leaving 6 bases of the junction unmatched. Germline CDR1 and CDR2: MGHDK and SYGVNS. The CDR3 protein is CASSPLGQGATGELFF. The CDR3 DNA reads as TGTGCCAGCAGTCCCCTCGGACAGGGGGCCACCGGGGAGCTGTTTTTT.

This clonotype was found many times. The chain uses TRBV29-1 and TRBJ2-7; 9 bases align to TRBD2. Germline-derived CDR1 and CDR2 are SQVTM and ANQGSEA. The V gene end was trimmed by 6 bases and the J gene end by 2 bases; junction bases not matched to a gene: 5. The CDR3 extends over 13 amino acids. The DNA of the CDR3 is TGCAGCGTCACGGCTAGCGGGACCTACGAGCAGTACTTC. This sequence encodes CSVTASGTYEQYF.

This clonotype showed up many times. The chain is built from TRBV4-1 and TRBJ2-5; TRBD1 might be the D (5 bases). Per germline, CDR1 MGHRA and CDR2 YSYEKL. The ends were cut back, 3 bases at V and 5 bases at J, with 16 bases in the middle. The CDR3 runs to 15 residues. This chain's CDR3 is CASSQVLSYRETQYF. The CDR3 DNA follows: TGCGCCAGCAGCCAGGTCCTATCTTACAGGGAGACCCAGTACTTC.

The chain links TRBV24-1 to TRBJ2-3; D is uncertain. V lost 6 bases to trimming and J lost 1 base, with 7 bases between them. Germline assignment: CDR1 KGHDR and CDR2 SFDVKD. This CDR3 comprises 13 residues. The chain's CDR3 is CATSRAGTDTQYF. CDR3 DNA: TGTGCCACCAGTCGGGCGGGCACAGATACGCAGTATTTT.